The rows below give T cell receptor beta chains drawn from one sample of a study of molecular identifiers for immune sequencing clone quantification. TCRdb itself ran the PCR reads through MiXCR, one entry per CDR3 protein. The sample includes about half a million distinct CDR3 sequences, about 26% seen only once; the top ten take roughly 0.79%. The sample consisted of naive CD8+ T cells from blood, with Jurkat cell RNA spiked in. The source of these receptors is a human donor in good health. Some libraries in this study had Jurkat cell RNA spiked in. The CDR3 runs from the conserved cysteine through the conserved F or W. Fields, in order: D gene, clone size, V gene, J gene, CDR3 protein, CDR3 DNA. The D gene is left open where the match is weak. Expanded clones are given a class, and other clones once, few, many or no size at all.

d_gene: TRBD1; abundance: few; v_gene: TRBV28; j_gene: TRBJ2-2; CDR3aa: CASSFAQDRGLSGELFF; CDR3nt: TGTGCCAGCAGTTTCGCCCAAGACAGGGGGCTGTCCGGGGAGCTGTTTTTT
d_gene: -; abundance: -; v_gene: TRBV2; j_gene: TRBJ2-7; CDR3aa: CASSEIPGRNYEQYF; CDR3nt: TGTGCCAGCAGTGAGATCCCCGGACGAAACTACGAGCAGTACTTC
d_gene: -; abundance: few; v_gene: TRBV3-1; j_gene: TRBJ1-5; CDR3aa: CASSQGYAGYSNQPQHF; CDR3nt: TGTGCCAGCAGCCAAGGGTATGCGGGGTATAGCAATCAGCCCCAGCATTTT
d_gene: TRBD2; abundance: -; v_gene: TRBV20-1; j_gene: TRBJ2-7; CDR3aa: CSASRTSGPTSSYEQYF; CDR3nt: TGCAGTGCTAGCCGGACTAGCGGGCCGACGAGCTCCTACGAGCAGTACTTC
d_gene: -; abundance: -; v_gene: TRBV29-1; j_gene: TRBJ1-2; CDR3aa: CSVQQENYSYTF; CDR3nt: TGCAGCGTCCAACAGGAGAACTATAGCTACACCTTC
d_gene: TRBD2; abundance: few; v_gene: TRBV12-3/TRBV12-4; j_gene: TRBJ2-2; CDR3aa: CASSPLAGGPTGELFF; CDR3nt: TGTGCCAGCAGTCCACTAGCGGGGGGGCCCACCGGGGAGCTGTTTTTT
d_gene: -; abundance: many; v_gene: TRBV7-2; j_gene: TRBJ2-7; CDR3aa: CASSLGGAAYEQYF; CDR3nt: TGTGCCAGCAGCTTAGGAGGGGCGGCCTACGAGCAGTACTTC
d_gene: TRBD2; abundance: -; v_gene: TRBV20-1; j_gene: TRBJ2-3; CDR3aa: CSADQSLAGTDTQYF; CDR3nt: TGCAGTGCCGACCAGAGTCTAGCGGGCACAGATACGCAGTATTTT
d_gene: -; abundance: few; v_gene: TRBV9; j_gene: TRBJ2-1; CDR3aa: CASSVEDAATVKFF; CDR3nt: TGTGCCAGCAGCGTAGAGGACGCCGCAACAGTAAAGTTCTTC
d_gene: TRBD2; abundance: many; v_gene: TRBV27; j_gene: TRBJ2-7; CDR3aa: CASSLVGGAYEQYF; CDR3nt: TGTGCCAGCAGTTTAGTGGGGGGGGCCTACGAGCAGTACTTC
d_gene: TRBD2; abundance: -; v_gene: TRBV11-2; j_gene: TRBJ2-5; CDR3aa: CASSLPRLAAQETQYF; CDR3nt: TGTGCCAGCAGCTTACCCCGGCTAGCGGCACAAGAGACCCAGTACTTC
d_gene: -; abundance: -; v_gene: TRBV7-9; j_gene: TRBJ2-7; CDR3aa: CASSLGGTDSYEQYF; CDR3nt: TGTGCCAGCAGCTTAGGGGGCACGGACTCCTACGAGCAGTACTTC
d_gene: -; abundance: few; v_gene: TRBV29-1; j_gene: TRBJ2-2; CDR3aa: CSVAVLGRGNTGELFF; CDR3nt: TGCAGCGTTGCGGTGTTAGGGCGGGGGAACACCGGGGAGCTGTTTTTT
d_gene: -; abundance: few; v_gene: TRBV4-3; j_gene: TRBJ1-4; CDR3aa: CASSQDRVSTNEKLFF; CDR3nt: TGCGCCAGCAGCCAAGACAGGGTATCGACTAATGAAAAACTGTTTTTT
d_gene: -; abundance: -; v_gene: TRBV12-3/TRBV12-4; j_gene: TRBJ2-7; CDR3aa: CASSSLGSGYEQYF; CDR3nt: TGTGCCAGCAGTTCCTTAGGTTCAGGCTACGAGCAGTACTTC
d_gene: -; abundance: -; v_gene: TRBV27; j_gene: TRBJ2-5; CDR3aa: CACRMSAEETQYF; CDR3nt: TGTGCCTGCCGAATGTCTGCGGAAGAGACCCAGTACTTC
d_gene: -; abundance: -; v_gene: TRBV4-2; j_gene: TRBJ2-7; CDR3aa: CASSPRDGSYEQYF; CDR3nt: TGTGCCAGCAGCCCCCGGGACGGCTCCTACGAGCAGTACTTC
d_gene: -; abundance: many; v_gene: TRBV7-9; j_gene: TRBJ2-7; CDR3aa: CASSSAYEQYF; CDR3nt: TGTGCCAGCAGTTCCGCCTACGAGCAGTACTTC
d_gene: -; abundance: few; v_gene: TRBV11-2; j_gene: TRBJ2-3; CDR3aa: CASNLGLAPSDTQYF; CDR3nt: TGTGCCAGCAACCTTGGGCTAGCCCCTTCAGATACGCAGTATTTT
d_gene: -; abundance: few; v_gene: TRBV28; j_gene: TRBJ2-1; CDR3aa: CASTPLRESSYNEQFF; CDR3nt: TGTGCCAGCACCCCCTTAAGGGAAAGCTCCTACAATGAGCAGTTCTTC
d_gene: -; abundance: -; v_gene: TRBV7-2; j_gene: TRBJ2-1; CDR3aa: CASSLSHRQEQFF; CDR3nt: TGTGCCAGCAGCTTAAGTCATCGGCAGGAGCAGTTCTTC
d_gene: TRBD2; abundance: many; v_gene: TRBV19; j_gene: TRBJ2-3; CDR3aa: CASRAGISTDTQYF; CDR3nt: TGTGCCAGTAGAGCGGGGATAAGCACAGATACGCAGTATTTT
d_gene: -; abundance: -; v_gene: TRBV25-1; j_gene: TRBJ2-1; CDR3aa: CAGSPHYEQFF; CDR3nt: TGTGCCGGCAGTCCTCATTATGAGCAGTTCTTC
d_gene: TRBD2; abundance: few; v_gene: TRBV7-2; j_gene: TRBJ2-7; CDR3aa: CASSRSPASGSYEQYF; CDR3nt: TGTGCCAGCAGCCGTAGCCCTGCTAGCGGGAGCTACGAGCAGTACTTC
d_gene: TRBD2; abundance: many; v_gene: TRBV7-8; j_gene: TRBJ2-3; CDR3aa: CASSWTSGRPDTQYF; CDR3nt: TGTGCCAGCAGCTGGACTAGCGGGAGACCAGATACGCAGTATTTT
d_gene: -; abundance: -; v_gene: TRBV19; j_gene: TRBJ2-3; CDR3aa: CASSIALGPPLDTQYF; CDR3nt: TGTGCCAGTAGTATAGCTCTAGGACCCCCTCTGGATACGCAGTATTTT
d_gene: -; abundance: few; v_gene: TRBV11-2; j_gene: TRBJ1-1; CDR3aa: CASSFGGANTEAFF; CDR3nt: TGTGCCAGCAGCTTCGGGGGGGCGAACACTGAAGCTTTCTTT
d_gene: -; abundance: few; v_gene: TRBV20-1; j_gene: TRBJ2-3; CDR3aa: CSARGPLPDTQYF; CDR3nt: TGCAGTGCTAGAGGGCCCCTTCCAGATACGCAGTATTTT
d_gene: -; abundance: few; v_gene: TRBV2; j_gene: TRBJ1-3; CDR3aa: CASSERGLYAGNTIYF; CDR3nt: TGTGCCAGCAGTGAAAGAGGGCTCTACGCTGGAAACACCATATATTTT
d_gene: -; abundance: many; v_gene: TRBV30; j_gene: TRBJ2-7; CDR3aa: CAWSSSYEQYF; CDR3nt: TGTGCCTGGAGCTCCAGCTACGAGCAGTACTTC
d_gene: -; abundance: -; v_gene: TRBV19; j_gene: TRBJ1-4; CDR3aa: CASSWDANEKLFF; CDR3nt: TGTGCCAGTAGTTGGGACGCTAATGAAAAACTGTTTTTT
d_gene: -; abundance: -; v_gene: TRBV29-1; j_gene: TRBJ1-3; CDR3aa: CSVRAGRSGNPIYF; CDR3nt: TGCAGCGTTCGGGCCGGTCGCTCTGGAAACCCCATATATTTT
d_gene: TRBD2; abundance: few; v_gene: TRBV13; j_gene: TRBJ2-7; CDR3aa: CASSLVAAGGPFEQYF; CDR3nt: TGTGCCAGCAGCTTAGTCGCGGCGGGAGGGCCTTTCGAGCAGTACTTC
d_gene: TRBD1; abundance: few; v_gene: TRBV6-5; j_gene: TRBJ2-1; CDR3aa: CASSYGQGAYNEQFF; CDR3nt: TGTGCCAGCAGTTACGGGCAGGGGGCATACAATGAGCAGTTCTTC
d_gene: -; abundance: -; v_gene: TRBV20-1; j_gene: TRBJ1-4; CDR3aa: CSARDRRDATNEKLFF; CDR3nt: TGCAGTGCTAGAGATCGGAGGGATGCAACTAATGAAAAACTGTTTTTT
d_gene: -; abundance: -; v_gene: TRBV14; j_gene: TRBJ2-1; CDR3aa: CASSQDPTENNEQSF; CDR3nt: TGTGCCAGCAGCCAAGATCCTACGGAGAACAATGAGCAGTCCTTC
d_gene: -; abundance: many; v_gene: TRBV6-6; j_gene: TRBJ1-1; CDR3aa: CASTDRGTEAFF; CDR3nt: TGTGCCAGCACTGACAGAGGCACTGAAGCTTTCTTT
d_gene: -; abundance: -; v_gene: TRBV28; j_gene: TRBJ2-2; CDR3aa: CASSLPGNTGELFF; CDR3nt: TGTGCCAGCAGTTTACCAGGAAACACCGGGGAGCTGTTTTTT
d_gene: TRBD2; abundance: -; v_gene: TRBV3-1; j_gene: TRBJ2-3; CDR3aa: CASSQFSGGATDTQYF; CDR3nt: TGTGCCAGCAGCCAATTTAGCGGGGGGGCCACAGATACGCAGTATTTT
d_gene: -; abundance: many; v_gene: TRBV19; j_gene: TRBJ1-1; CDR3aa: CASSIGTRGNTEAFF; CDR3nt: TGTGCCAGTAGTATAGGAACCAGGGGGAACACTGAAGCTTTCTTT
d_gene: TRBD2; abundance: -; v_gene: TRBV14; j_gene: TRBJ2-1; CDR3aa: CASSVLAGDTEQFF; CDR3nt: TGTGCCAGCAGCGTACTAGCGGGAGACACTGAGCAGTTCTTC
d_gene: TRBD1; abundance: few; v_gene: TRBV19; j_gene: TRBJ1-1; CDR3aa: CASSTIDRANEAFF; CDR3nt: TGTGCCAGTAGTACAATCGACAGGGCAAATGAAGCTTTCTTT
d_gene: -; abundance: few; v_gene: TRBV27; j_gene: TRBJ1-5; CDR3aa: CASSLVRGSNQPQHF; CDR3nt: TGTGCCAGCAGTTTAGTCAGGGGAAGCAATCAGCCCCAGCATTTT
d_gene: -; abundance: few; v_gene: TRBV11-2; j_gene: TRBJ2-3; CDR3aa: CASSLVSRTDTQYF; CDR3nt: TGTGCCAGCAGCTTAGTCTCCAGGACAGATACGCAGTATTTT
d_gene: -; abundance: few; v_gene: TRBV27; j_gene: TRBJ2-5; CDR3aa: CASRFGETQYF; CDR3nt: TGTGCCAGCAGGTTCGGCGAGACCCAGTACTTC
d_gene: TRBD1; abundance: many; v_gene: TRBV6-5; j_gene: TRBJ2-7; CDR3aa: CASSYIGQGIYEQYF; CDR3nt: TGTGCCAGCAGTTACATTGGACAGGGGATCTACGAGCAGTACTTC
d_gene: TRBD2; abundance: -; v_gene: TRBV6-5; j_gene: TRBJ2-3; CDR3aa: CASGPLSGRKNTDTQYF; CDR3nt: TGTGCCAGCGGTCCCCTTAGCGGGAGGAAGAACACAGATACGCAGTATTTT
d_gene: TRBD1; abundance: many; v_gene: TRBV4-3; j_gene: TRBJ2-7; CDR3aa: CASSQSTGTGHEQYF; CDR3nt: TGCGCCAGCAGCCAATCCACCGGGACAGGGCACGAGCAGTACTTC
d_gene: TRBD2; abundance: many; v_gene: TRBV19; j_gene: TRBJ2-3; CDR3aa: CASSPLAGVTDTQYF; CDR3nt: TGTGCCAGTAGTCCACTAGCGGGAGTGACAGATACGCAGTATTTT
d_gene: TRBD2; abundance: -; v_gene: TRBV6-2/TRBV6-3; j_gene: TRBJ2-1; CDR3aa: CASSHSASGRADNEQFF; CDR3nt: TGTGCCAGCAGTCACTCGGCTAGCGGGAGGGCCGACAATGAGCAGTTCTTC
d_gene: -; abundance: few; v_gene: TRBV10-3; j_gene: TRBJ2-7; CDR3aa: CAISVKGTPSYEQYF; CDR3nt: TGTGCCATCAGTGTGAAGGGGACACCCTCCTACGAGCAGTACTTC
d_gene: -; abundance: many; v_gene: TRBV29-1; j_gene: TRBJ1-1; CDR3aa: CSVEGEELNTEAFF; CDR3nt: TGCAGCGTCGAGGGAGAGGAACTGAACACTGAAGCTTTCTTT
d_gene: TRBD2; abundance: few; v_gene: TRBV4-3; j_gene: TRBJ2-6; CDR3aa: CASSQDSQRGGYGANVLTF; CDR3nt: TGCGCCAGCAGCCAAGATTCCCAGCGGGGGGGGTACGGGGCCAACGTCCTGACTTTC
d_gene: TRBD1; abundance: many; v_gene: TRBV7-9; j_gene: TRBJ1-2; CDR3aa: CASSLGPRGTGEDGYTF; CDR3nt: TGTGCCAGCAGCTTAGGCCCTCGAGGGACAGGGGAGGATGGCTACACCTTC
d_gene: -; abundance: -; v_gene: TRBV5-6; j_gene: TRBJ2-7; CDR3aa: CASSLAGANYEQYF; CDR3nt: TGTGCCAGCAGCTTGGCCGGTGCCAACTACGAGCAGTACTTC
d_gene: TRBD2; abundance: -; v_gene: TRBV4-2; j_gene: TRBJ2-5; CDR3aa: CASSQDRTSGRLRLVTQYF; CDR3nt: TGTGCCAGCAGCCAAGATCGGACTAGCGGGAGATTACGTTTGGTGACCCAGTACTTC
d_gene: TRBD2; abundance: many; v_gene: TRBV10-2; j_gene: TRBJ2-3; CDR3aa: CASTKAGGFADTQYF; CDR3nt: TGCGCCAGCACTAAAGCGGGGGGTTTCGCAGATACGCAGTATTTT
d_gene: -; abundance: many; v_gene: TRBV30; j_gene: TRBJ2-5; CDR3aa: CAWSPRQMKETQYF; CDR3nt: TGTGCCTGGAGTCCGCGGCAAATGAAAGAGACCCAGTACTTC
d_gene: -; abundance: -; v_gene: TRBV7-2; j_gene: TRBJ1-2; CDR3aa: CASSLQGRYTF; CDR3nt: TGTGCCAGCAGCTTACAGGGGAGATACACCTTC
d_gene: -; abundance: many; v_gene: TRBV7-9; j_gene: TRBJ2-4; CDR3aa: CASSSTREFDIQYF; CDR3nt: TGTGCCAGCAGCTCAACCAGGGAATTCGACATTCAGTACTTC